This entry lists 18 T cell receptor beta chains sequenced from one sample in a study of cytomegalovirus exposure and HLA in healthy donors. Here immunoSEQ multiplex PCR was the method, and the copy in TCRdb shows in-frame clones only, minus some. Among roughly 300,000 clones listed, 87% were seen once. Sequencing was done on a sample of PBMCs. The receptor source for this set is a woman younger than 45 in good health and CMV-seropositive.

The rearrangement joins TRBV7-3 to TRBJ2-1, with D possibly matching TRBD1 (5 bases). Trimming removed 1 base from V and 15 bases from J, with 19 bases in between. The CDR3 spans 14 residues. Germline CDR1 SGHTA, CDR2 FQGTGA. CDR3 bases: TGTGCCAGCAGCTTAAAGAGCGACAGCGCCGCTTTGTTCTTC. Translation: CASSLKSDSAALFF.

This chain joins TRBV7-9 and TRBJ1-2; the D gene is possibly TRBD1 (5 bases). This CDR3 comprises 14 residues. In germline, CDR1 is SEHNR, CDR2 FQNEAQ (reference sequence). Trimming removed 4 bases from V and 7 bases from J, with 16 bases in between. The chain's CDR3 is CASSSYSTALGYTF. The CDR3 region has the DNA TGTGCCAGCAGCTCCTATTCGACAGCTCTTGGCTACACCTTC. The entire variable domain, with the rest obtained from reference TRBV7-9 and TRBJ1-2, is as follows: DTGVSQNPRHKITKRGQNVTFRCDPISEHNRLYWYRQTLGQGPEFLTYFQNEAQLEKSRLLSDRFSAERPKGSFSTLEIQRTEQGDSAMYLCASSSYSTALGYTFGSGTRLTVV.

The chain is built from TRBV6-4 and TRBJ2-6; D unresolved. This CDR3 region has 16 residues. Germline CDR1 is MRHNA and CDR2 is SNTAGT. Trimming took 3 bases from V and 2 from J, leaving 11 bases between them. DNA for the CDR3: TGTGCCAGCAGTGAGATCGGTGGACCTGGGGCCAACGTCCTGACTTTC. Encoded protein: CASSEIGGPGANVLTF.

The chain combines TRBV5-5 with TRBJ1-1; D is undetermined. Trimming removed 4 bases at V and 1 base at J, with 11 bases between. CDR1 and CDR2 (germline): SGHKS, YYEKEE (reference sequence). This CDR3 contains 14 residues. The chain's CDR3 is CASSLLHTNTEAFF. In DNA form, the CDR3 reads TGTGCCAGCAGCCTACTACACACGAACACTGAAGCTTTCTTT. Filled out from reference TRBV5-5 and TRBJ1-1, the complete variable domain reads DAGVTQSPTHLIKTRGQQVTLRCSPISGHKSVSWYQQVLGQGPQFIFQYYEKEERGRGNFPDRFSARQFPNYSSELNVNALLLGDSALYLCASSLLHTNTEAFFGQGTRLTVV.

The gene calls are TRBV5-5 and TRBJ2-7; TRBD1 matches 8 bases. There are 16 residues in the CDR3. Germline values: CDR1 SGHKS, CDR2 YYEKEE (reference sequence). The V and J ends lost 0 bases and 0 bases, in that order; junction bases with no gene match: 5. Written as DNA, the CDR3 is TGTGCCAGCAGCTTGGGGACAGGGTTGAGCTCCTACGAGCAGTACTTC. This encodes CASSLGTGLSSYEQYF.

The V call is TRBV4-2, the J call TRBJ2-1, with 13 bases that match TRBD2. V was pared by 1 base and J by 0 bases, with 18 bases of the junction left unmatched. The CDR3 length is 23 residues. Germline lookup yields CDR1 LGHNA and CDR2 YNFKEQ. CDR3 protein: CASSQVFPSPLAGGLSSYNEQFF. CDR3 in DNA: TGTGCCAGCAGCCAAGTATTCCCCTCACCACTAGCGGGAGGGTTAAGCTCCTACAATGAGCAGTTCTTC.

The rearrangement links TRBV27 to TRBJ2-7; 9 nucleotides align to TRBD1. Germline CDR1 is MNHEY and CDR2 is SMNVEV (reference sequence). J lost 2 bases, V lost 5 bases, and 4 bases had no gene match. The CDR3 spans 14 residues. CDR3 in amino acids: CASSQGQGTYEQYF. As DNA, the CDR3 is TGTGCCAGCAGTCAGGGACAGGGAACCTACGAGCAGTACTTC.

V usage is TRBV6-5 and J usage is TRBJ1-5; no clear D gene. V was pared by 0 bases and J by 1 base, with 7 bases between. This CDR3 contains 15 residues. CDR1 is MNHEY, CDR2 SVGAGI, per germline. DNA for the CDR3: TGTGCCAGCAGTTACTCTCGAATAAGCAATCAGCCCCAGCATTTT. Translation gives CASSYSRISNQPQHF.

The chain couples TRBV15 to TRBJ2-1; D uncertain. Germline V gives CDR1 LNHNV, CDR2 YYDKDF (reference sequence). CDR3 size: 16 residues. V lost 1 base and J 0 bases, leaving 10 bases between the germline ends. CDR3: CATSRAATFSYNEQFF. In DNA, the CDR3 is TGTGCCACCAGCAGAGCGGCGACATTCTCCTACAATGAGCAGTTCTTC.

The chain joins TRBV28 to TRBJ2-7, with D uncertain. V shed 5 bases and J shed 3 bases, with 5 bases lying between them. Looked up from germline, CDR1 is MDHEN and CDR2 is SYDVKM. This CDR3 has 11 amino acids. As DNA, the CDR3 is TGTGCCAGCAGTCACCTCTACGAGCAGTACTTC. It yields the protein CASSHLYEQYF.

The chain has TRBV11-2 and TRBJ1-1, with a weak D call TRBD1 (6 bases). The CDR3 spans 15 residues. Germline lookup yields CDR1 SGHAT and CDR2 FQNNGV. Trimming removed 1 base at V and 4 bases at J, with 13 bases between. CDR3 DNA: TGTGCCAGCAGCTTAGCCTACAGGGACGTCACTGAAGCTTTCTTT. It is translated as CASSLAYRDVTEAFF.

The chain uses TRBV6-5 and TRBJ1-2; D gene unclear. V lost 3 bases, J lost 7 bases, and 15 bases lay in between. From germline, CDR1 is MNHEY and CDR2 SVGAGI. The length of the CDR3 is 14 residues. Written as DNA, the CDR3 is TGTGCCAGCAGTTATCAGGCAGTCGCCCTTGGCTACACCTTC. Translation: CASSYQAVALGYTF.

This CDR3 reads CASSFVLSSYNEQFF. CDR3 coding DNA: TGTGCCAGCAGTTTCGTCCTGAGCTCCTACAATGAGCAGTTCTTC. V is TRBV27 and J is TRBJ2-1; D gene unclear. This CDR3 region has 15 residues. Trimming took off 3 bases at V and 0 bases at J, with 9 bases between the two ends. CDR1 is MNHEY and CDR2 is SMNVEV in the germline V gene (reference sequence).

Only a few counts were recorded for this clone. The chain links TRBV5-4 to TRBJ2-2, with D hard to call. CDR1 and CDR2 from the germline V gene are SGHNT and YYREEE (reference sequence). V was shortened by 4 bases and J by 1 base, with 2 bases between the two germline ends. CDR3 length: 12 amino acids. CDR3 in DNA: TGTGCCAGCAGCCGGAACACCGGGGAGCTGTTTTTT. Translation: CASSRNTGELFF. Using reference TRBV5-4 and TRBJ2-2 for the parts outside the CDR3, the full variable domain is ETGVTQSPTHLIKTRGQQVTLRCSSQSGHNTVSWYQQALGQGPQFIFQYYREEENGRGNFPPRFSGLQFPNYSSELNVNALELDDSALYLCASSRNTGELFFGEGSRLTVL.

CDR3 nucleotide sequence: TGTGCCAGCAGTGAAGCGCAGGGGGCGAGAAGTTATGGCTACACCTTC. As protein: CASSEAQGARSYGYTF. The V and J genes are TRBV6-1 and TRBJ1-2; 8 bases fit TRBD1. Germline CDR1 is MNHNS and CDR2 is SASEGT. With V trimmed by 0 bases and J by 5 bases, 8 bases remained unmatched. This CDR3 comprises 16 residues.

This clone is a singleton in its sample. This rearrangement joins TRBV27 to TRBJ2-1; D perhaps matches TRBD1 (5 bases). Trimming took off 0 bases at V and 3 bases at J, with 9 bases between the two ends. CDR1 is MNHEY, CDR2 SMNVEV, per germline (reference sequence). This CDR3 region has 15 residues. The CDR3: CASSLSSTGYNEQFF. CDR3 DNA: TGTGCCAGCAGTTTATCGAGCACAGGCTACAATGAGCAGTTCTTC.

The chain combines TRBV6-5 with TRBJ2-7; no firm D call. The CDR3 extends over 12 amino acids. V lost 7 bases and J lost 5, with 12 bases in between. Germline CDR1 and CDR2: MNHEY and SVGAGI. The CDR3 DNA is TGTGCCAGCACCCGAATGGGTGACGAGCAGTACTTC. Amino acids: CASTRMGDEQYF.

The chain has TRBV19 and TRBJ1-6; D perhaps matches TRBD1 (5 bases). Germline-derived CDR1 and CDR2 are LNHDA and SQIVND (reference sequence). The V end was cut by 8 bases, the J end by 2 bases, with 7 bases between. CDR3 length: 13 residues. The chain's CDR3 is CASADTYNSPLHF. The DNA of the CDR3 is TGTGCCAGTGCGGACACCTATAATTCACCCCTCCACTTT.